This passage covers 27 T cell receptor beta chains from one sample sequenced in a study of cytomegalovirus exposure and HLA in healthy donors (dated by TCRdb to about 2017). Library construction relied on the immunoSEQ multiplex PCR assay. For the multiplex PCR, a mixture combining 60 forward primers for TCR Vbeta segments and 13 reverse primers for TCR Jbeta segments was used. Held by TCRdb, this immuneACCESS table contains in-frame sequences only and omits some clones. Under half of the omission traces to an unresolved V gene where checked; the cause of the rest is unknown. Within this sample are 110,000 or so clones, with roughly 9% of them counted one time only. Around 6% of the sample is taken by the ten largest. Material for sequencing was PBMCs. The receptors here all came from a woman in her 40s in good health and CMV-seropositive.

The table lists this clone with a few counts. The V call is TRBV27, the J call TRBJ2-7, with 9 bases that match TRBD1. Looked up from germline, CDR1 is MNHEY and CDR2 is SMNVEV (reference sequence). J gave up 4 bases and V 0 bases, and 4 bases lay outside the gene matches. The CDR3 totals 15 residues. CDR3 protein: CASSLSMDRGYEQYF. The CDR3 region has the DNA TGTGCCAGCAGTTTATCGATGGACAGGGGTTACGAGCAGTACTTC.

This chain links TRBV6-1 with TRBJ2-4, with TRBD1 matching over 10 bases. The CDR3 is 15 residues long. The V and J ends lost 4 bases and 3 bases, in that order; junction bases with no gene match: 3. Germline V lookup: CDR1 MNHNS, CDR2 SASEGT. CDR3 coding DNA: TGTGCCAGCAGTGGGGACAGGGGAGTCAAAAACATTCAGTACTTC. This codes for CASSGDRGVKNIQYF.

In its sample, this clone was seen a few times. The CDR3 DNA is TGTGCCAGCAGCCGAGGAGCGGGGGCCCTCTCCTACGAGCAGTACTTC. Protein product: CASSRGAGALSYEQYF. The chain couples TRBV13 to TRBJ2-7; the match to TRBD2 covers 8 bases. Germline V gives CDR1 PRHDT, CDR2 FYEKMQ (reference sequence). V lost 5 bases to trimming and J lost 0 bases; unmatched junction nucleotides: 9. The CDR3 loop spans 16 amino acids.

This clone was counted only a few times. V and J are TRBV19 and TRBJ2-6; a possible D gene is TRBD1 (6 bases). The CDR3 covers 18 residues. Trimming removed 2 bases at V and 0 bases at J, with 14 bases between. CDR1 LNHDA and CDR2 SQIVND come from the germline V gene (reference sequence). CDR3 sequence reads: CASSIRRTESSGANVLTF. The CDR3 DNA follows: TGTGCCAGTAGTATAAGGCGGACAGAGAGCTCTGGGGCCAACGTCCTGACTTTC. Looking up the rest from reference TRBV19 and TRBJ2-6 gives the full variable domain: DGGITQSPKYLFRKEGQNVTLSCEQNLNHDAMYWYRQDPGQGLRLIYYSQIVNDFQKGDIAEGYSVSREKKESFPLTVTSAQKNPTAFYLCASSIRRTESSGANVLTFGAGSRLTVL.

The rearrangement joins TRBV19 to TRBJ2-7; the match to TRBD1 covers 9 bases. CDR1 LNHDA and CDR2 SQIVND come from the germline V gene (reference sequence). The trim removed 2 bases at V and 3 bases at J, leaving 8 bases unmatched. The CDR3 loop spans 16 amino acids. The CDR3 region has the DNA TGTGCCAGTAGTATAACTCCGGGGACAGGGTTCTACGAGCAGTACTTC. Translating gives CASSITPGTGFYEQYF.

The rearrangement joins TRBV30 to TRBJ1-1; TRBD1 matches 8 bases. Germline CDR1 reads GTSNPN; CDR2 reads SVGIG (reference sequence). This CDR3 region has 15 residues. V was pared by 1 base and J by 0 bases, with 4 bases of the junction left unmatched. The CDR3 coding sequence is TGTGCCTGGAGTGGGGGGACAGGCTTGAACACTGAAGCTTTCTTT. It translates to CAWSGGTGLNTEAFF.

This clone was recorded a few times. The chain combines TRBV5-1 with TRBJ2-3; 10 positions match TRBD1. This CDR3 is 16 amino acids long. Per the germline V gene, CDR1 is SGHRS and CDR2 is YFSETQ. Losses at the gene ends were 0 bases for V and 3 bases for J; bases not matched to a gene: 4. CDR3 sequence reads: CASSLDPGQGTDTQYF. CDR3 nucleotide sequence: TGCGCCAGCAGCTTGGATCCGGGACAGGGGACAGATACGCAGTATTTT.

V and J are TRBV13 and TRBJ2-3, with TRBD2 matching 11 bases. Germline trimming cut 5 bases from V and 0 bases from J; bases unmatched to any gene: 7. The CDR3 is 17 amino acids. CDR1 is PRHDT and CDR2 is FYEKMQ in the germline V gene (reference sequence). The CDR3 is CASSPKGLAVSTDTQYF. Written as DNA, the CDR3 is TGTGCCAGCAGCCCTAAGGGACTAGCGGTTAGCACAGATACGCAGTATTTT.

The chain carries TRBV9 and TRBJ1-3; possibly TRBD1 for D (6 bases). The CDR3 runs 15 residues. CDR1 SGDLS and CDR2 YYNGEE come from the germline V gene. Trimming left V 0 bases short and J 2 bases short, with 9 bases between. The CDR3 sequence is CASSVGAGAGNTIYF. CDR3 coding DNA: TGTGCCAGCAGCGTAGGGGCAGGGGCTGGAAACACCATATATTTT.

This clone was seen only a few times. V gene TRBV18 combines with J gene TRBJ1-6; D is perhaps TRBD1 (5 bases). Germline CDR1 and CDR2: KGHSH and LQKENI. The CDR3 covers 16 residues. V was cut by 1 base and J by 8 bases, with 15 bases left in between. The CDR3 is CASSPRGPAPHSPLHF. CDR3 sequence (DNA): TGTGCCAGCTCACCACGGGGCCCCGCGCCCCATTCACCCCTCCACTTT.

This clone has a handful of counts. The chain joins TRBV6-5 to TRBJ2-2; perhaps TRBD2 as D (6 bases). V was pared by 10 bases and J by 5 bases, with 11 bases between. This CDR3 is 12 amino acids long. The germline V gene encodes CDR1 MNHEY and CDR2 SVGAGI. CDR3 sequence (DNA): TGTGCCACGGAGGCGGGGACCGGGGAGCTGTTTTTT. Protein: CATEAGTGELFF.

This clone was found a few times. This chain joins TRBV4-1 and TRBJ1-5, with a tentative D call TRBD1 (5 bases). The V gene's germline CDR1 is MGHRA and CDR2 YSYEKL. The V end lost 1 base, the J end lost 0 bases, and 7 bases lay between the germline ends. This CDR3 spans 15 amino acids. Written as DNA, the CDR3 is TGCGCCAGCAGCCAAGGGGACTATAGCAATCAGCCCCAGCATTTT. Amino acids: CASSQGDYSNQPQHF.

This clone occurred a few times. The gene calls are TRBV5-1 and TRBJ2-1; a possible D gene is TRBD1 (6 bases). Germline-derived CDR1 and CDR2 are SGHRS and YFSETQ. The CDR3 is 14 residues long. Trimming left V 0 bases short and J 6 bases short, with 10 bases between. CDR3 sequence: CASSLGVGGNEQFF. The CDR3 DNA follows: TGCGCCAGCAGCTTGGGCGTAGGGGGCAATGAGCAGTTCTTC.

CDR3 residues: CASRRGRGMEQPQHF. The CDR3 DNA is TGTGCCAGCAGACGGGGCAGGGGGATGGAACAGCCCCAGCATTTT. This chain links TRBV6-5 with TRBJ1-5; the match to TRBD1 covers 7 bases. With 6 bases clipped from V and 7 bases from J, the junction kept 12 bases outside the gene matches. The CDR3 runs to 15 residues. Germline V CDR1 and CDR2: MNHEY, SVGAGI.

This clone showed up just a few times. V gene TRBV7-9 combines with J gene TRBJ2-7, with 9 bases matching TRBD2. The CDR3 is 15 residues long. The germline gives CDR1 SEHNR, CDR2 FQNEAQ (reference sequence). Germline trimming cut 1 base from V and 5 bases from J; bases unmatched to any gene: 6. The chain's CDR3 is CASSLGLAGAHEQYF. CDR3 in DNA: TGTGCCAGCAGCTTAGGATTAGCGGGGGCCCACGAGCAGTACTTC.

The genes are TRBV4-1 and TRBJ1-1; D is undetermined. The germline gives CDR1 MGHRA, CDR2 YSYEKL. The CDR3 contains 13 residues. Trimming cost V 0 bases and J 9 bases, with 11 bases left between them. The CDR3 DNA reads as TGCGCCAGCAGCCAAGAATGGGCCCTCAAAGCTTTCTTT. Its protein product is CASSQEWALKAFF.

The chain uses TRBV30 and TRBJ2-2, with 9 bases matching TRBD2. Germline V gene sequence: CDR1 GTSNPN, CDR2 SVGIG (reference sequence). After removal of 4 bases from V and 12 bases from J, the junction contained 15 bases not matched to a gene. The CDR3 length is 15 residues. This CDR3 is CAWKRRGGLNRKLFF. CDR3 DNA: TGTGCCTGGAAGCGGCGGGGGGGCCTTAACAGGAAGCTGTTTTTT.

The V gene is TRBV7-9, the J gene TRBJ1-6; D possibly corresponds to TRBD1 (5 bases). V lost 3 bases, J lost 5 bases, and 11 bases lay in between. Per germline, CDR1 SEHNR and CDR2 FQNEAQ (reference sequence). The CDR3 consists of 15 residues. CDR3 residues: CASSFYPQDNSPLHF. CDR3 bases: TGTGCCAGCAGCTTTTATCCACAGGATAATTCACCCCTCCACTTT.

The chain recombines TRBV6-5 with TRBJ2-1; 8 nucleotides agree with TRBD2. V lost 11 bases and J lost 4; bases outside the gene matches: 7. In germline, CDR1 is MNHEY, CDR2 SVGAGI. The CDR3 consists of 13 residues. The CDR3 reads CAAGGDIYNEQFF. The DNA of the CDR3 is TGTGCCGCCGGGGGGGATATTTACAATGAGCAGTTCTTC.

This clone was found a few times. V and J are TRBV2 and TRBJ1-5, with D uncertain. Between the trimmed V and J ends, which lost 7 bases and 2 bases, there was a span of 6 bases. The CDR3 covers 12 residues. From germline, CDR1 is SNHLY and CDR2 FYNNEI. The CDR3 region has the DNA TGTGCCAGCAAAACGGGCAATCAGCCCCAGCATTTT. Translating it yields CASKTGNQPQHF.

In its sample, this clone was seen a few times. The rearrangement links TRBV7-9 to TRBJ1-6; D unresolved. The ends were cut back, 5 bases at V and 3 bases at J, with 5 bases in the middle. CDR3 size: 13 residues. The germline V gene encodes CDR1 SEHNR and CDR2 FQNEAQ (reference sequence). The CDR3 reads CASSPDYNSPLHF. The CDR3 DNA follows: TGTGCCAGCAGCCCAGACTATAATTCACCCCTCCACTTT.

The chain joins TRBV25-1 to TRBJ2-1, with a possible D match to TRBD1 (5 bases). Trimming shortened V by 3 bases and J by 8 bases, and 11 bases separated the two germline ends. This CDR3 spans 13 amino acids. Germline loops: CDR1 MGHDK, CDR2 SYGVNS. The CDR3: CASSDAGIYEQFF. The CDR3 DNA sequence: TGTGCCAGCAGTGATGCAGGGATATATGAGCAGTTCTTC.

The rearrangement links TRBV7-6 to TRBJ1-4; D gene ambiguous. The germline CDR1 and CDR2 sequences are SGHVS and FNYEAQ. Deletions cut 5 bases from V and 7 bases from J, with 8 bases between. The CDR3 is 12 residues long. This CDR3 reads CASSPQSEKLFF. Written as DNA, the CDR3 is TGTGCCAGCAGCCCACAGTCTGAAAAACTGTTTTTT.

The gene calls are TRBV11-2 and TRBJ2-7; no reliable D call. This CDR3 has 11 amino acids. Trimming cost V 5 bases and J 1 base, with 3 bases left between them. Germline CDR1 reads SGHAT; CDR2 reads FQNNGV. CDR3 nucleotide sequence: TGTGCCAGCAGCGTATCCTACGAGCAGTACTTC. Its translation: CASSVSYEQYF.

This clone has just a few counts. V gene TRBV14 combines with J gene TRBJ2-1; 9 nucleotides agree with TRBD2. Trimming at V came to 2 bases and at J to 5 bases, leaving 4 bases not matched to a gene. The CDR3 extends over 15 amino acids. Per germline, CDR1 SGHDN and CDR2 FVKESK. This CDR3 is CASSQLRGGDNEQFF. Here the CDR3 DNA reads TGTGCCAGCAGCCAACTTCGCGGGGGGGACAATGAGCAGTTCTTC.

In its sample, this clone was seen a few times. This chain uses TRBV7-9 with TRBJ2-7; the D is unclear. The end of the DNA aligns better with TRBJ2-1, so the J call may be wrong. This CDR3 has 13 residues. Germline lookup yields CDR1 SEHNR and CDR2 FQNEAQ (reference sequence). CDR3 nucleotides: TGTGCCAGCAGCTTAGCGCCAGGCGACGAGCAGTTCTTC. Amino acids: CASSLAPGDEQFF.

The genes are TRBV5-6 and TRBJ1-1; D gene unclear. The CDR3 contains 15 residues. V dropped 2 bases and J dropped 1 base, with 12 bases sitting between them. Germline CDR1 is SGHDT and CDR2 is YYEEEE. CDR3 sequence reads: CASSLNERRNTEAFF. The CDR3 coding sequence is TGTGCCAGCAGCTTAAACGAGCGCAGGAACACTGAAGCTTTCTTT.